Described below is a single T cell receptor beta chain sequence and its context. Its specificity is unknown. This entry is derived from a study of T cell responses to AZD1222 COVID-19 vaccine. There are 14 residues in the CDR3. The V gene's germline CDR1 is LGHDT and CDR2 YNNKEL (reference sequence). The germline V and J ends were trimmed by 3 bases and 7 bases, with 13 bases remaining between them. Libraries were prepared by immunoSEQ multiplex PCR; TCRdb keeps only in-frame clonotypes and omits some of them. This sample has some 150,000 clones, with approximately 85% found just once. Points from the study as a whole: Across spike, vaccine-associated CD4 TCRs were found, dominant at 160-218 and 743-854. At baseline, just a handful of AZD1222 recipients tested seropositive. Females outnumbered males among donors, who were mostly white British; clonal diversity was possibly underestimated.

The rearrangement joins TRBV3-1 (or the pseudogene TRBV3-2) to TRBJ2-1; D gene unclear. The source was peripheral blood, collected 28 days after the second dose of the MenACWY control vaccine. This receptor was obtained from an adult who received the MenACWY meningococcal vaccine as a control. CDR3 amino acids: CASSQIPSGNEQFF. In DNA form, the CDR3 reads TGTGCCAGCAGCCAGATCCCTAGTGGTAATGAGCAGTTCTTC.